This T cell receptor (beta chain) is drawn from a study of human T cells and chemical hapten exposure. This clonotype was seen a handful of times. The library attached unique molecular identifiers to individual cDNA molecules. Via MiXCR, TCRdb re-called the RACE reads, giving one row per CDR3 protein. In the table there are fewer than 300,000 distinct CDR3 sequences, about 8.1% of which are singletons. Time point meaning: pre-sensitization, week 0. Indicated treatment: therapeutic diphenylcyclopropenone sensitization with weekly scalp DPC. Each patch test followed a blood draw. Whole blood, unfractionated, served as the material for total RNA extraction. This clonotype was sampled from a middle-aged woman with alopecia areata. Some clones in this sample may be carry-over from other donors' samples. Sequenced material: whole blood, taken in connection with sensitization to the hapten diphenylcyclopropenone (DPC).

The CDR3 spells CASSYQVGGNSPLHF. DNA of the CDR3: TGTGCCAGCAGTTACCAGGTGGGGGGTAATTCACCCCTCCACTTT. This chain uses TRBV6-5 with TRBJ1-6, with a weak D call TRBD1 (5 bases). This CDR3 comprises 15 residues. Deletions cut 2 bases from V and 6 bases from J, with 11 bases between. In germline, CDR1 is MNHEY, CDR2 SVGAGI.